This T cell receptor beta chain was recorded in a study of blood T cell repertoires in COVID-19. The CDR3 spans 18 residues. Germline V gene data show CDR1 as MDHEN and CDR2 as SYDVKM. V lost 2 bases, J lost 0 bases, and 14 bases lay in between. This clone was detected only once. TCRdb's copy holds only in-frame clones and misses some; the assay was immunoSEQ multiplex PCR. The table records around 220,000 clones, just over 85% of them present only once. Sequencing was performed on PBMCs or T cells enriched from blood (not recorded which). The gene calls are TRBV28 and TRBJ2-6; D is undetermined. This TCR came from a woman aged 45-65 years with acute COVID-19. Here the CDR3 DNA reads TGTGCCAGCAGTTTAGTCTTGGGCATGCCCTCTGGGGCCAACGTCCTGACTTTC. Its translation is CASSLVLGMPSGANVLTF.